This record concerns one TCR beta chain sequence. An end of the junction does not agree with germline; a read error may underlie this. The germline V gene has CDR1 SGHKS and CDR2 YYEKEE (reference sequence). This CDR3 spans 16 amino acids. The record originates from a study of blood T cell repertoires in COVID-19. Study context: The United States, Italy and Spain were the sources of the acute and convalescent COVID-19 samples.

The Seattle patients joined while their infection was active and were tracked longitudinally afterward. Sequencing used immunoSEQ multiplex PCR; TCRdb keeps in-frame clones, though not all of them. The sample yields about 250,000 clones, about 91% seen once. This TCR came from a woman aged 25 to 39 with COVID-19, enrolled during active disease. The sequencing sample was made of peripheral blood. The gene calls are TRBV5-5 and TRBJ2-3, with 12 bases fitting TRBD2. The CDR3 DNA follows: TGTGCCAGCAGTTTGGGGACTAGCGGGCTGGGAGATACGCAGTATTTT. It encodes CASSLGTSGLGDTQYF.